What follows are 5 T cell receptor beta chains derived from one specimen sequenced in a study of blood T cells in healthy people across ages. Using a J-beta primer mix together with a sample-barcoded 5' primer, a second PCR was run for about 7 to 12 cycles. In TCRdb, the 5' RACE reads were re-called with MiXCR into one record per CDR3 protein. The sample lists about 1,400,000 distinct CDR3 sequences; 59% were seen once. The sample consisted of blood. Source of these receptors: a man younger than 35 in good health.

The DNA of the CDR3 is TGTGCCAGCAGCCCGTTCGGGACTAGCGGTCCTAGCACAGATACGCAGTATTTT. This gives the protein CASSPFGTSGPSTDTQYF. The chain uses TRBV27 and TRBJ2-3; 11 nucleotides align to TRBD2. The V segment lost 6 bases and the J segment 0 bases; nucleotides outside the gene matches: 11. CDR1 is MNHEY, CDR2 SMNVEV, per germline (reference sequence). The CDR3 contains 18 residues.

The V call is TRBV6-6, the J call TRBJ2-1; D not certain. From germline, CDR1 is MNHNY and CDR2 SVGAGI (reference sequence). Trimming removed 6 bases from V and 5 bases from J, with 17 bases in between. The CDR3 consists of 15 residues. The DNA for the CDR3 is TGTGCCAGCAGCCCCTATCCAGCGCTGGACAATGAGCAGTTCTTC. It encodes CASSPYPALDNEQFF.

The chain has TRBV27 and TRBJ2-7; 9 bases are a match to TRBD2. The J call is doubtful: the DNA matches TRBJ2-5 better. The CDR3 consists of 15 residues. Germline loops: CDR1 MNHEY, CDR2 SMNVEV (reference sequence). For the CDR3, the DNA is TGTGCCAGCAGTTATGGGCGGGAGGGCAAGGAGACCCAGTACTTC. Amino acid sequence: CASSYGREGKETQYF.

The V and J genes are TRBV7-2 and TRBJ1-1, with a tentative D call TRBD1 (6 bases). CDR1 and CDR2 (germline): SGHTA, FQGNSA. With 5 bases removed from V and 2 bases from J, the gap between germline ends came to 12 bases. The CDR3 totals 14 residues. CDR3 sequence reads: CASSPGVTNTEAFF. CDR3 in DNA: TGTGCCAGCAGCCCAGGGGTTACTAACACTGAAGCTTTCTTT.

The chain is built from TRBV21-1 and TRBJ1-4; TRBD1, the table's D call, was not compared with the DNA. TRBV21-1 is a listed pseudogene. The CDR3 is 15 residues long. CDR3 residues: CASSTPGGHNEKLFF. Written as DNA, the CDR3 is TGTGCCAGCAGCACCCCCGGGGGGCATAATGAAAAACTGTTTTTT.